The rows below give T cell receptor beta chains drawn from one sample of a study of human T cells and chemical hapten exposure. Using its own MiXCR run on the RACE reads, TCRdb lists one record per CDR3 protein. The sample lists fewer than 200,000 distinct CDR3 sequences; around 30% were seen once. Sequenced material: whole blood, taken in connection with sensitization to the hapten diphenylcyclopropenone (DPC). The receptors come from a woman aged 30 to 39 with alopecia areata. Some clones in this sample may be carry-over from other donors' samples. Each CDR3 is given with its conserved first and last residue. Fields, in order: D gene, V gene, J gene, clone size, CDR3 protein, CDR3 DNA. A D gene is named only where the DNA matches it firmly. Where a row states a size, it is once, few, many or the class of an expanded clone; other rows omit it.

.,TRBV28,TRBJ1-2,.,CASSLGPGAQGYTF,TGTGCCAGCAGTTTAGGTCCGGGGGCGCAGGGCTACACCTTC
TRBD1,TRBV6-2/TRBV6-3,TRBJ1-5,few,CASSTDTGGGNQPQHF,TGTGCCAGCAGTACAGACACAGGGGGCGGCAATCAGCCCCAGCATTTT
TRBD2,TRBV12-3/TRBV12-4,TRBJ2-1,few,CASRGLAGGPWSF,TGTGCCAGCAGGGGACTAGCGGGGGGGCCGTGGAGCTTC
.,TRBV7-8,TRBJ2-1,.,CASSFRDRQFF,TGTGCCAGCAGCTTCCGGGACCGGCAGTTCTTC
TRBD2,TRBV29-1,TRBJ2-2,many,CSVELAGVANTGELFF,TGCAGCGTTGAACTAGCGGGGGTCGCGAACACCGGGGAGCTGTTTTTT
TRBD2,TRBV2,TRBJ2-3,.,CASAGLAADTQYF,TGTGCCAGCGCCGGACTAGCCGCAGATACGCAGTATTTT
.,TRBV3-1,TRBJ1-4,.,CASSQDLSNEKLFF,TGTGCCAGCAGCCAAGATTTGAGTAATGAAAAACTGTTTTTT
TRBD2,TRBV6-6,TRBJ2-7,.,CASIKAGDSYEQYF,TGTGCCAGCATCAAAGCGGGAGATTCCTACGAGCAGTACTTC
.,TRBV30,TRBJ2-7,few,CACSGGPYEQYF,TGTGCCTGCTCAGGGGGGCCCTACGAGCAGTACTTC
.,TRBV7-9,TRBJ2-2,few,CADSGPSSGELFF,TGTGCCGACTCCGGGCCTAGCTCCGGGGAGCTGTTTTTT
TRBD2,TRBV6-2/TRBV6-3,TRBJ2-4,.,CASSTIPSSGSSLNIQYF,TGTGCCAGCTCCACAATACCGTCTAGCGGGAGTTCCCTAAACATTCAGTACTTC
.,TRBV29-1,TRBJ2-3,.,CSVYWVTDTQYF,TGCAGCGTTTATTGGGTGACAGATACGCAGTATTTT
TRBD1,TRBV9,TRBJ1-5,.,CASSVSPDRDQPQHF,TGTGCCAGCAGCGTCTCCCCCGACAGGGATCAGCCCCAGCATTTT
TRBD2,TRBV3-1,TRBJ2-5,.,CASSQGSTSGGDGLHGETQYF,TGTGCCAGCAGCCAAGGCTCGACTAGCGGGGGGGATGGATTACACGGGGAGACCCAGTACTTC
.,TRBV11-1,TRBJ1-6,.,CASSSPGAGPNSPLHF,TGTGCCAGCAGTTCTCCGGGGGCAGGCCCTAATTCACCCCTCCACTTT
TRBD2,TRBV20-1,TRBJ2-1,.,CSARAGLAGVNNEQFF,TGCAGTGCTAGGGCGGGACTAGCGGGAGTGAACAATGAGCAGTTCTTC
.,TRBV7-2,TRBJ2-3,many,CASSLSFADTQYF,TGTGCCAGCAGCTTAAGTTTTGCAGATACGCAGTATTTT
.,TRBV28,TRBJ2-7,.,CASSSYTALSYEQYF,TGTGCCAGCAGTTCCTATACAGCGCTATCCTACGAGCAGTACTTC